What follows are 29 T cell receptor beta chains derived from one specimen sequenced in a study of blood T cells in healthy people across ages. The second PCR ran 7 to 11 cycles with a sample-barcoded 5' primer and J-beta primers. MiXCR, applied by TCRdb to the 5' RACE reads, yields one record per CDR3 protein. The table has roughly 1.6 million distinct CDR3 sequences, around 36% seen once. The sequenced sample consisted of blood. Receptor source: a woman aged 25-40 years in good health.

J is TRBJ2-1 and V is TRBV20-1; D call uncertain. Trimming took off 1 base at V and 8 bases at J, with 9 bases between the two ends. The germline V gene has CDR1 DFQATT and CDR2 SNEGSKA (reference sequence). The CDR3 consists of 12 residues. The chain's CDR3 is CSARVSNDEQFF. The CDR3 nucleotides are TGCAGTGCTAGAGTGAGTAACGATGAGCAGTTCTTC.

The genes are TRBV7-9 and TRBJ2-1; the D gene is possibly TRBD2 (5 bases). The V gene lost 1 base and the J gene lost 4 bases, with 14 bases spanning the gap. The CDR3 is 16 amino acids. Germline values: CDR1 SEHNR, CDR2 FQNEAQ (reference sequence). The CDR3 loop reads CASSLGSLAEYNEQFF. Here the CDR3 DNA reads TGTGCCAGCAGCTTAGGGTCGCTAGCAGAATACAATGAGCAGTTCTTC.

This sequence joins TRBV6-6 and TRBJ1-5, with D possibly matching TRBD1 (5 bases). The CDR3 is 15 amino acids. Germline CDR1 is MNHNY and CDR2 is SVGAGI (reference sequence). With 2 bases removed from V and 7 bases from J, the gap between germline ends came to 15 bases. CDR3 DNA sequence: TGTGCCAGCAGTTACACTCGCGGATCAGGGCAGCCCCAGCATTTT. Translation gives CASSYTRGSGQPQHF.

The chain is built from TRBV7-2 and TRBJ2-2; 15 nucleotides line up with TRBD2. This CDR3 spans 17 amino acids. V shed 5 bases and J 3 bases; nucleotides not matched to a gene: 4. Germline V CDR1 and CDR2: SGHTA, FQGNSA. The CDR3 loop is CASSTGLAGGHTGELFF. The CDR3 DNA follows: TGTGCCAGCAGCACGGGACTAGCGGGGGGACACACCGGGGAGCTGTTTTTT. Looking up the rest from reference TRBV7-2 and TRBJ2-2 gives the full variable domain: GAGVSQSPSNKVTEKGKDVELRCDPISGHTALYWYRQSLGQGLEFLIYFQGNSAPDKSGLPSDRFSAERTGGSVSTLTIQRTQQEDSAVYLCASSTGLAGGHTGELFFGEGSRLTVL.

This clonotype was seen more than once but under ten times. This chain joins TRBV7-2 and TRBJ2-1, with TRBD2 matching over 15 bases. V lost 5 bases, J lost 3 bases, and 14 bases stayed unmatched. The CDR3 has 20 amino acids. From germline, CDR1 is SGHTA and CDR2 FQGNSA. The CDR3 DNA reads TGTGCCAGCAGCCTTAACGGACTAGCGGGGGGGCGTGAGCACTACAATGAGCAGTTCTTC. Residues: CASSLNGLAGGREHYNEQFF.

There are a few counts of this clonotype. This chain links TRBV7-9 with TRBJ1-2, with a possible D match to TRBD1 (5 bases). The CDR3 has 15 amino acids. Germline V CDR1 and CDR2: SEHNR, FQNEAQ (reference sequence). V shed 7 bases and J shed 3 bases, with 18 bases lying between them. The CDR3 DNA is TGTGCCAGCACCCTTGGGGGATTCATCCACTATGGCTACACCTTC. This translates into CASTLGGFIHYGYTF.

As regards this clonotype: Given a much more abundant clone one base away, this may be a read error. The chain employs TRBV10-3 and TRBJ2-3, with TRBD1 matching 8 bases. CDR3 size: 16 residues. V shed 3 bases, J shed 1 base, and the junction held 6 bases outside the gene matches. CDR1 and CDR2 from the germline V gene are ENHRY and SYGVKD. The CDR3 nucleotides are TGTGCCATCAGTGACAGGGGGCTCTCGGGCACAGATACGCAGTATTTT. This translates into CAISDRGLSGTDTQYF.

J is TRBJ1-1 and V is TRBV5-1; 7 nucleotides align to TRBD1. The CDR3 consists of 15 residues. Germline lookup yields CDR1 SGHRS and CDR2 YFSETQ. After removal of 4 bases from V and 5 bases from J, the junction contained 11 bases not matched to a gene. In DNA form, the CDR3 reads TGCGCCAGCAGCATAGACAGGGCCCCGGGGACTGAAGCTTTCTTT. Its translation: CASSIDRAPGTEAFF.

The gene calls are TRBV5-6 and TRBJ1-2; 12 nucleotides match TRBD1. The germline V gene encodes CDR1 SGHDT and CDR2 YYEEEE. J lost 3 bases, V lost 2 bases, and 8 bases had no gene match. The CDR3 runs to 17 residues. CDR3 in amino acids: CASSFGTGGALDYGYTF. The CDR3 nucleotides are TGTGCCAGCAGCTTCGGGACAGGGGGCGCGTTAGACTATGGCTACACCTTC.

About this clonotype itself: A much larger clone differs by one base, so this may be a read error. J is TRBJ2-3 and V is TRBV6-6; D may correspond to TRBD1 or TRBD2 (5 bases each). V lost 2 bases and J lost 14, with 14 bases in between. In germline, CDR1 is MNHNY, CDR2 SVGAGI (reference sequence). The CDR3 totals 12 residues. The CDR3 loop is CASSYVHTGTYF. The CDR3 coding sequence is TGTGCCAGCAGTTACGTACACACCGGGACGTATTTT.

This clonotype was seen only a few times. The gene calls are TRBV10-1 and TRBJ2-1, with 9 positions matching TRBD2. Trimming cost V 6 bases and J 0 bases; bases outside gene matches: 9. The CDR3 is 17 residues long. Germline V gives CDR1 WNHNN, CDR2 SYGVQD (reference sequence). The CDR3 is CASSGASGISSYNEQFF. CDR3 coding DNA: TGCGCCAGCAGCGGGGCTAGCGGGATTAGCTCCTACAATGAGCAGTTCTTC.

This chain connects TRBV20-1 to TRBJ2-7; D may be TRBD2 (6 bases). Trimming removed 4 bases from V and 4 bases from J, with 17 bases in between. Germline V gene lookup returns CDR1 DFQATT and CDR2 SNEGSKA (reference sequence). This CDR3 contains 14 residues. Written as DNA, the CDR3 is TGCAGTGCTATGGTCGCGGGGCCTACTTACGAGCAGTACTTC. Translated: CSAMVAGPTYEQYF.

Worth noting for this clonotype: A much more abundant neighbour one base away suggests this may be a read error. The chain carries TRBV5-1 and TRBJ2-3; the D is unclear. Germline lookup yields CDR1 SGHRS and CDR2 YFSETQ. Trimming removed 3 bases at V and 4 bases at J, with 12 bases between. CDR3 length: 14 residues. CDR3 in DNA: TGCGCCAGCAGCTCGGCACAGTCATCAGATACGCAGTATTTT. This translates into CASSSAQSSDTQYF.

In nucleotides, the CDR3 is TGTGCCAGCAGCTGGGCGGGCGACAGCCGGGAGACCCAGTACTTC. Residues: CASSWAGDSRETQYF. The chain uses TRBV11-2 and TRBJ2-5, with D tentatively TRBD1 or TRBD2 (5 bases each). The germline V gene encodes CDR1 SGHAT and CDR2 FQNNGV. Trimming pared 4 bases from V and 5 bases from J, leaving 17 bases between. This CDR3 has 15 residues. The full variable domain, rest sourced from reference TRBV11-2 and TRBJ2-5, is EAGVAQSPRYKIIEKRQSVAFWCNPISGHATLYWYQQILGQGPKLLIQFQNNGVVDDSQLPKDRFSAERLKGVDSTLKIQPAKLEDSAVYLCASSWAGDSRETQYFGPGTRLLVL.

This clonotype has a handful of counts. A much larger clone is a single base away; this may be a read error. The rearrangement uses TRBV5-1 and TRBJ2-3; D is uncertain. The V end lost 0 bases, the J end lost 2 bases, and 7 bases lay between the germline ends. Germline V gene data show CDR1 as SGHRS and CDR2 as YFSETQ. CDR3 length equals 14 residues. CDR3 protein: CASSLAENTDTQYF. As DNA, the CDR3 is TGCGCCAGCAGCTTGGCCGAAAACACAGATACGCAGTATTTT. The entire variable domain, with the rest obtained from reference TRBV5-1 and TRBJ2-3, is as follows: KAGVTQTPRYLIKTRGQQVTLSCSPISGHRSVSWYQQTPGQGLQFLFEYFSETQRNKGNFPGRFSGRQFSNSRSEMNVSTLELGDSALYLCASSLAENTDTQYFGPGTRLTVL.

The V gene is TRBV27, the J gene TRBJ1-4; 9 bases agree with TRBD1. CDR1 and CDR2 from the germline V gene are MNHEY and SMNVEV (reference sequence). CDR3 size: 12 residues. Trimming cost V 8 bases and J 8 bases; bases outside gene matches: 3. CDR3 amino acids: CASGTGHEKLFF. The DNA for the CDR3 is TGTGCCAGCGGGACAGGGCACGAAAAACTGTTTTTT. The full variable domain, with the rest looked up from reference TRBV27 and TRBJ1-4, is EAQVTQNPRYLITVTGKKLTVTCSQNMNHEYMSWYRQDPGLGLRQIYYSMNVEVTDKGDVPEGYKVSRKEKRNFPLILESPSPNQTSLYFCASGTGHEKLFFGSGTQLSVL.

The chain combines TRBV20-1 with TRBJ2-5; 8 positions agree with TRBD2. This CDR3 contains 15 residues. With V trimmed by 3 bases and J by 4 bases, 10 bases remained unmatched. Germline V gives CDR1 DFQATT, CDR2 SNEGSKA (reference sequence). The CDR3 sequence is CSASQGGSGTETQYF. Written as DNA, the CDR3 is TGCAGTGCTAGTCAAGGGGGTAGCGGGACAGAGACCCAGTACTTC.

The chain joins TRBV9 to TRBJ1-1, with TRBD1 matching 8 bases. CDR1 is SGDLS and CDR2 is YYNGEE in the germline V gene. The junction had 3 bases not matched to a gene; V was cut back by 4 bases and J by 1 base. This CDR3 spans 14 amino acids. The CDR3 loop reads CASSTTGENTEAFF. The CDR3 DNA follows: TGTGCCAGCAGCACGACAGGGGAGAACACTGAAGCTTTCTTT.

This clonotype was observed a few times. V usage is TRBV5-1 and J usage is TRBJ2-7; 10 bases are a match to TRBD1. The ends lost 2 bases at V and 5 bases at J; junction bases unmatched: 7. From germline, CDR1 is SGHRS and CDR2 YFSETQ. The CDR3 extends over 15 amino acids. The CDR3 DNA follows: TGCGCCAGCAGCTTAACCGGGACAGGGGTCCACGAGCAGTACTTC. This gives the protein CASSLTGTGVHEQYF.

This clonotype was observed a handful of times. The rearrangement uses TRBV7-9 and TRBJ2-5, with D unclear. The J call could be wrong; TRBJ2-7 is a better fit for the DNA end. The CDR3 has 15 residues. Germline V CDR1 and CDR2: SEHNR, FQNEAQ (reference sequence). The CDR3 spells CASSTTGQVAYEQYF. CDR3 nucleotides: TGTGCCAGCAGCACCACCGGGCAGGTGGCCTACGAGCAGTACTTC.

DNA for the CDR3: TGTGCCAGCAGCTTGGCGCTAGCGGATAGGGCAGATACGCAGTATTTT. It yields the protein CASSLALADRADTQYF. The rearrangement uses TRBV5-8 and TRBJ2-3; 7 nucleotides line up with TRBD2. Germline CDR1 and CDR2: SGHTS and YDEGEE. J gave up 4 bases and V 0 bases, and 8 bases lay outside the gene matches. There are 16 residues in the CDR3. The entire variable domain, with the rest obtained from reference TRBV5-8 and TRBJ2-3, is as follows: EAGVTQSPTHLIKTRGQQATLRCSPISGHTSVYWYQQALGLGLQFLLWYDEGEERNRGNFPPRFSGRQFPNYSSELNVNALELEDSALYLCASSLALADRADTQYFGPGTRLTVL.

This clonotype appeared a few times. The chain combines TRBV4-1 with TRBJ1-1, with 10 bases identical to TRBD1. Germline CDR1 is MGHRA and CDR2 is YSYEKL. The V and J ends lost 1 base and 6 bases, in that order; junction bases with no gene match: 8. The CDR3 has 16 amino acids. The DNA for the CDR3 is TGCGCCAGCAGCCAAGTGGGGACAGGGGCTCCGGCTGAAGCTTTCTTT. Translation: CASSQVGTGAPAEAFF.

This chain uses TRBV4-1 with TRBJ1-4, with TRBD1 as a possible D gene (6 bases). Trimming pared 4 bases from V and 8 bases from J, leaving 17 bases between. The CDR3 loop spans 15 amino acids. Germline CDR1 is MGHRA and CDR2 is YSYEKL. The chain's CDR3 is CASSPLGTMEEKLFF. The CDR3 nucleotides read TGCGCCAGCAGCCCGCTGGGGACAATGGAGGAAAAACTGTTTTTT.

The chain has TRBV28 and TRBJ1-2; D perhaps matches TRBD1 (5 bases). Per germline, CDR1 MDHEN and CDR2 SYDVKM. Trimming removed 3 bases at V and 2 bases at J, with 13 bases between. CDR3 length equals 15 residues. In DNA form, the CDR3 reads TGTGCCAGCAGTTTTGTTGGAGGGGCAAACTATGGCTACACCTTC. It is translated as CASSFVGGANYGYTF.

The CDR3 is CASSGTTGDGSPLHF. The CDR3 coding sequence is TGTGCCAGCAGCGGAACGACAGGGGATGGTTCACCCCTCCACTTT. The chain recombines TRBV12-3 or TRBV12-4 with TRBJ1-6; 8 nucleotides match TRBD1. With 6 bases clipped from V and 9 bases from J, the junction kept 10 bases outside the gene matches. The CDR3 totals 15 residues.

CDR3 sequence reads: CASSPGTPPNEQYF. The DNA for the CDR3 is TGTGCCAGCAGCCCCGGGACGCCGCCTAACGAGCAGTACTTC. The chain has TRBV28 and TRBJ2-7; D tentatively fits TRBD1 or TRBD2 (5 bases each). Germline assignment: CDR1 MDHEN and CDR2 SYDVKM. Trimming took off 6 bases at V and 5 bases at J, with 17 bases between the two ends. CDR3 length: 14 residues.

This clonotype was found once. The V and J genes are TRBV19 and TRBJ2-3; 8 bases are shared with TRBD2. V gave up 5 bases and J gave up 6 bases; unmatched junction bases: 4. This CDR3 spans 13 amino acids. CDR1 is LNHDA and CDR2 is SQIVND in the germline V gene (reference sequence). CDR3 sequence: CASSESSGDTQYF. The CDR3 region has the DNA TGTGCCAGTAGTGAGTCTAGCGGGGATACGCAGTATTTT.

Regarding this clonotype: The germline gene is not matched at one end of the junction; a read error may be the cause. This chain uses TRBV6-5 with TRBJ1-2; TRBD1 matches 8 bases. Germline CDR1 MNHEY, CDR2 SVGAGI. This CDR3 contains 12 residues. This chain's CDR3 is CVSSPGGSGYTF. In DNA, the CDR3 is TGTGTCAGCAGTCCAGGGGGCTCTGGCTACACCTTC.

J is TRBJ2-1 and V is TRBV20-1; tentatively, D is TRBD2 (6 bases). Germline-derived CDR1 and CDR2 are DFQATT and SNEGSKA (reference sequence). The CDR3 has 14 amino acids. V gave up 6 bases and J gave up 0 bases, with 12 bases separating them. The CDR3 reads CSASGLFSYNEQFF. As DNA, the CDR3 is TGCAGTGCAAGCGGGCTTTTCTCCTACAATGAGCAGTTCTTC.